The next 5 T cell receptor beta chains were all read from a single sample in a study of blood T cell repertoires in COVID-19. Here immunoSEQ multiplex PCR was the method, and the copy in TCRdb shows in-frame clones only, minus some. The data show approximately 170,000 clones, with around 84% seen just once and 8% held by the top ten. The sequencing sample was made of PBMCs or T cells enriched from blood (not recorded which). The source of these receptors is a woman aged 45 to 65 who had recovered from COVID-19.

The chain links TRBV7-2 to TRBJ2-7, with 9 positions matching TRBD1. The CDR3 has 16 residues. Trimming removed 3 bases from V and 9 bases from J; junction bases left unmatched: 15. Per the germline V gene, CDR1 is SGHTA and CDR2 is FQGNSA. The CDR3 region has the DNA TGTGCCAGCAGCTTTACATTACAACAGGGGGCCCTTCGGCAGTACTTC. Its protein is CASSFTLQQGALRQYF. Looking up the rest from reference TRBV7-2 and TRBJ2-7 gives the full variable domain: GAGVSQSPSNKVTEKGKDVELRCDPISGHTALYWYRQSLGQGLEFLIYFQGNSAPDKSGLPSDRFSAERTGGSVSTLTIQRTQQEDSAVYLCASSFTLQQGALRQYFGPGTRLTVT.

This clone occurred a few times. The chain couples TRBV24-1 to TRBJ1-1; D uncertain. CDR1 and CDR2 from the germline V gene are KGHDR and SFDVKD. V was pared by 9 bases and J by 6 bases, with 13 bases between. This CDR3 has 12 residues. DNA of the CDR3: TGTGCCACCGGTGGACTGGGAGCTGAAGCTTTCTTT. This translates into CATGGLGAEAFF.

The count of this clone is one. The rearrangement joins TRBV29-1 to TRBJ1-1, with TRBD1 as a possible D gene (6 bases). V was clipped by 6 bases and J by 1 base, with 12 bases between them. This CDR3 is built from 13 residues. Per germline, CDR1 SQVTM and CDR2 ANQGSEA. Here the CDR3 reads CSVTQGWNTEAFF. The CDR3 DNA reads TGCAGCGTCACACAGGGATGGAACACTGAAGCTTTCTTT.

The chain joins TRBV7-2 to TRBJ1-1, with D hard to call. Germline V CDR1 and CDR2: SGHTA, FQGNSA. This CDR3 has 13 residues. Trimming removed 2 bases from V and 0 bases from J, with 4 bases in between. The CDR3 sequence is CASSLTVNTEAFF. The CDR3 DNA is TGTGCCAGCAGCTTAACGGTGAACACTGAAGCTTTCTTT.

This clone was observed a single time. The chain has TRBV15 and TRBJ2-4; D call uncertain. Trimming took 8 bases from V and 2 from J, leaving 7 bases between them. Germline assignment: CDR1 LNHNV and CDR2 YYDKDF (reference sequence). The CDR3 length is 12 residues. CDR3 DNA: TGTGCCACCCAAGACTCCAAAAACATTCAGTACTTC. Protein sequence: CATQDSKNIQYF.